The T cell receptor (beta chain) under discussion was sequenced for a study of beta chain features in type 1 diabetes. Overall study results and limits: In the patient group, naive, central memory and Treg TCRB repertoires seemed more alike than in the healthy donor group.

Every bit of the isolated RNA underwent reverse transcription, so sequencing read expressed TCRB transcripts. Generated by immunoSEQ multiplex PCR, the TCRdb table keeps only in-frame clones and is missing some. The data show some 900,000 clones, roughly a sixth seen once. Trimming pared 6 bases from V and 2 bases from J, leaving 11 bases between. The CDR3 spans 13 residues. Germline CDR1 is MDHEN and CDR2 is SYDVKM. In its sample, this clone was seen a few times. Antigen: not known. The TCR comes from a woman under 30 in good health. V is TRBV28 and J is TRBJ2-7, with D maybe TRBD2 (6 bases). The sequenced sample consisted of naive CD4+ T cells from blood. CDR3 region: CASRNSGPYEQYF. The CDR3 nucleotides are TGTGCCAGCAGAAATAGCGGCCCCTACGAGCAGTACTTC. The full variable domain, in which reference TRBV28 and TRBJ2-7 provide the parts outside the CDR3, is DVKVTQSSRYLVKRTGEKVFLECVQDMDHENMFWYRQDPGLGLRLIYFSYDVKMKEKGDIPEGYSVSREKKERFSLILESASTNQTSMYLCASRNSGPYEQYFGPGTRLTVT.